The T cell receptor beta chain under discussion was sequenced for a study of T cells in Graves' hyperthyroidism and ophthalmopathy. The TCR beta CDR3 regions underwent amplification using RNA transcripts as the source. A set of HTBI primers served as the primers for a first-round RT-PCR of the TCR CDR3. One entry per CDR3 protein results from TCRdb running MiXCR on the multiplex PCR reads. The profile shows over 500,000 distinct CDR3 sequences, about 15% of them singletons. This CDR3 is built from 15 residues. Germline V lookup: CDR1 MGHDK, CDR2 SYGVNS. The V and J ends lost 5 bases and 3 bases, in that order; junction bases with no gene match: 3. This clonotype was picked up a small number of times.

This sequence joins TRBV25-1 and TRBJ1-6; 8 bases agree with TRBD1. The sequence derives from a middle-aged woman with Graves' hyperthyroidism. Sample: blood. The CDR3 spells CASSPGTGYNSPLHF. CDR3 coding DNA: TGTGCCAGCAGTCCCGGGACAGGCTATAATTCACCCCTCCACTTT.